Below, 16 T cell receptor beta chains from the same sample are listed, as sequenced in a study of T cell responses to AZD1222 COVID-19 vaccine. The table came from immunoSEQ multiplex PCR; TCRdb's copy has only in-frame clones and leaves some out. The sample has about 86,000 clones; around nine tenths are singletons. Material: peripheral blood, obtained 28 days after the second AZD1222 dose. All receptors come from an adult who received the AZD1222 COVID-19 vaccine.

The gene calls are TRBV5-1 and TRBJ1-6; 8 nucleotides align to TRBD1. Trimming cost V 0 bases and J 10 bases; bases outside gene matches: 6. This CDR3 comprises 15 residues. Germline V gives CDR1 SGHRS, CDR2 YFSETQ. CDR3 sequence (DNA): TGCGCCAGCAGCTTGGCCGGACAGGGAAGATCACCCCTCCACTTT. This gives the protein CASSLAGQGRSPLHF.

This rearrangement joins TRBV2 to TRBJ1-1; D remains unclear. Germline lookup yields CDR1 SNHLY and CDR2 FYNNEI. V lost 4 bases and J lost 1, with 7 bases in between. The CDR3 extends over 13 amino acids. Here the CDR3 DNA reads TGTGCCAGCAGTGGGATGGGGAACACTGAAGCTTTCTTT. Translating gives CASSGMGNTEAFF.

The V and J genes are TRBV5-1 and TRBJ2-5, with D uncertain. Germline values: CDR1 SGHRS, CDR2 YFSETQ. Trimming took off 0 bases at V and 5 bases at J, with 11 bases between the two ends. CDR3 length: 14 amino acids. The CDR3 loop is CASSLGVSGETQYF. The DNA of the CDR3 is TGCGCCAGCAGCTTGGGAGTTTCCGGGGAGACCCAGTACTTC. Full variable domain (rest looked up from reference TRBV5-1 and TRBJ2-5): KAGVTQTPRYLIKTRGQQVTLSCSPISGHRSVSWYQQTPGQGLQFLFEYFSETQRNKGNFPGRFSGRQFSNSRSEMNVSTLELGDSALYLCASSLGVSGETQYFGPGTRLLVL.

V usage is TRBV6-5 and J usage is TRBJ1-3; unclear D gene. With 5 bases removed from V and 8 bases from J, the gap between germline ends came to 13 bases. The CDR3 extends over 13 amino acids. Germline values: CDR1 MNHEY, CDR2 SVGAGI. CDR3 protein: CASSLDVRDTIYF. In DNA, the CDR3 is TGTGCCAGCAGTCTAGACGTGAGGGACACCATATATTTT.

The rearrangement links TRBV10-2 to TRBJ2-1; 10 positions match TRBD2. J was trimmed by 10 bases and V by 2 bases; bases with no gene match: 14. The CDR3 consists of 17 residues. Germline CDR1 WSHSY, CDR2 SAAADI. The CDR3 protein is CASSEGVSSGSRREQFF. The CDR3 coding sequence is TGCGCCAGCAGTGAGGGGGTTTCTAGCGGGAGCCGAAGGGAGCAGTTCTTC.

The CDR3 protein is CASSLRQNNIQYF. CDR3 in DNA: TGCGCCAGCAGCTTACGTCAAAATAACATTCAGTACTTC. This chain uses TRBV5-1 with TRBJ2-4; D unresolved. Trimming took 2 bases from V and 7 from J, leaving 10 bases between them. The germline V gene has CDR1 SGHRS and CDR2 YFSETQ. The CDR3 spans 13 residues.

The chain joins TRBV18 to TRBJ2-7; 9 bases are a match to TRBD1. CDR3 size: 14 residues. V was clipped by 3 bases and J by 3 bases; unmatched bases: 3. Germline V lookup: CDR1 KGHSH, CDR2 LQKENI. The CDR3 DNA reads TGTGCCAGCTCACCTCGACAGGGGGGCTACGAGCAGTACTTC. The encoded protein is CASSPRQGGYEQYF.

The rearrangement links TRBV1 to TRBJ1-4. TRBV1 is a documented pseudogene. The CDR3 covers 16 residues. In DNA form, the CDR3 reads TGCACCAGCAGCCAAGATTGTCGCAGGGGAGGTGAAAAACTGTTTTTT. Its protein product is CTSSQDCRRGGEKLFF.

This clone was counted between two and nine times. The DNA of the CDR3 is TGTGCCAGCAGCCTGGGACAGATGGGGACCGGGGAGCTGTTTTTT. Translated: CASSLGQMGTGELFF. J is TRBJ2-2 and V is TRBV7-6; TRBD1 matches at 7 bases. Germline assignment: CDR1 SGHVS and CDR2 FNYEAQ. The CDR3 contains 15 residues. V gave up 5 bases and J gave up 5 bases; unmatched junction bases: 8.

The CDR3 DNA reads TGTGCCTGGAGTGGGATGGCCGAGCGGCAGGGCGGTAATCAGCCCCAGCATTTT. It yields the protein CAWSGMAERQGGNQPQHF. The chain employs TRBV30 and TRBJ1-5, with D tentatively TRBD1 (5 bases). V lost 1 base to trimming and J lost 4 bases, with 23 bases between them. This CDR3 region has 18 residues. Germline values: CDR1 GTSNPN, CDR2 SVGIG (reference sequence).

The genes are TRBV10-2 and TRBJ2-5, with 8 bases matching TRBD1. After removal of 7 bases from V and 1 base from J, the junction contained 11 bases not matched to a gene. From germline, CDR1 is WSHSY and CDR2 SAAADI. The CDR3 has 16 residues. This CDR3 is CASKLDQQGGQETQYF. The CDR3 region has the DNA TGCGCCAGCAAACTAGACCAACAGGGGGGCCAAGAGACCCAGTACTTC.

This sequence joins TRBV6-2 or TRBV6-3 and TRBJ1-2; TRBD1 agrees at 10 bases. Germline V gives CDR1 MNHEY, CDR2 SVGEGT. Germline trimming cut 2 bases from V and 6 bases from J; bases unmatched to any gene: 9. CDR3 size: 16 residues. For the CDR3, the DNA is TGTGCCAGCAGTTACATATTAGGACAGGGGGTCGATGGCTACACCTTC. This gives the protein CASSYILGQGVDGYTF.

This chain connects TRBV19 to TRBJ2-5; tentatively, D is TRBD1 (6 bases). Trimming left V 3 bases short and J 1 base short, with 9 bases between. The CDR3 runs 14 residues. Germline CDR1 is LNHDA and CDR2 is SQIVND (reference sequence). DNA of the CDR3: TGTGCCAGTAGTATCACAGGGTTCCAAGAGACCCAGTACTTC. Its translation is CASSITGFQETQYF.

The chain combines TRBV7-8 with TRBJ1-1, with TRBD1 matching over 7 bases. The CDR3 has 15 amino acids. CDR1 and CDR2 from the germline V gene are SGHVS and FQNEAQ. V gave up 5 bases and J gave up 0 bases; unmatched junction bases: 6. CDR3 nucleotides: TGTGCCAGCAGCCTAAGGGACAGCATGAACACTGAAGCTTTCTTT. Its protein product is CASSLRDSMNTEAFF.

The DNA of the CDR3 is TGTGCCAGCAGTGAACTCGACAGGATCGGCTCACCCCTCCACTTT. Protein product: CASSELDRIGSPLHF. The chain is built from TRBV6-1 and TRBJ1-6; TRBD1 is a possible D gene (6 bases). The germline CDR1 and CDR2 sequences are MNHNS and SASEGT. V was clipped by 2 bases and J by 10 bases, with 15 bases between them. This CDR3 has 15 residues.

The V call is TRBV7-8, the J call TRBJ1-6; a weak D match, TRBD1 (5 bases). Trimming cost V 5 bases and J 9 bases, with 14 bases left between them. The CDR3 runs 14 residues. Germline CDR1 is SGHVS and CDR2 is FQNEAQ. The DNA of the CDR3 is TGTGCCAGCAGCACCGGACACTTCCCTTCACCCCTCCACTTT. Translation: CASSTGHFPSPLHF.